This paragraph covers one T cell receptor beta chain sequence. In the original processing: From reference gene primer amplification, estimates of nucleated cell counts were derived. The assay was immunoSEQ multiplex PCR, and TCRdb's table has in-frame clones only and misses some. The V and J calls and clone size are taken from that table; D and trimming were inferred from the DNA. The repertoire holds about 74,000 clones, with under 85% as singletons. This specimen belongs to a study of blood T cell repertoires in COVID-19. Study summary: Specimens from acute and convalescent COVID-19 originated in the United States, Italy and Spain. The cDNA or gDNA used as material had been derived from T cells, B-cell-depleted T cells, or PBMCs.

V shed 7 bases and J 7 bases; nucleotides not matched to a gene: 10. Germline V gene data show CDR1 as MDHEN and CDR2 as SYDVKM. The CDR3 consists of 14 residues. The rearrangement joins TRBV28 to TRBJ1-2; 9 bases match TRBD1. The sequence was obtained from a man between 65 and 79 years old with acute or convalescent COVID-19. The sequenced sample was peripheral blood. DNA for the CDR3: TGTGCCAGCACCACAGGGGGCTCTCCCCTTGGCTACACCTTC. Translation: CASTTGGSPLGYTF.